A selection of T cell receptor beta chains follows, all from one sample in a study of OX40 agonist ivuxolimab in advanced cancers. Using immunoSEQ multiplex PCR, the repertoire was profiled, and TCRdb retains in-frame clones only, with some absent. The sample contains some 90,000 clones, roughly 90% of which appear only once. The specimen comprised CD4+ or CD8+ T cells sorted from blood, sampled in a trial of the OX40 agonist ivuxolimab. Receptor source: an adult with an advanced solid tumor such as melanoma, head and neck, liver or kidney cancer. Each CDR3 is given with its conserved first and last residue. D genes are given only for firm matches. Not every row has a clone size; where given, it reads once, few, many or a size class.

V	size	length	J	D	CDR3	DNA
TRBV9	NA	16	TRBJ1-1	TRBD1	CASSVGQGGRMSEAFF	TGTGCCAGCAGCGTAGGACAGGGTGGGCGCATGAGTGAAGCTTTCTTT
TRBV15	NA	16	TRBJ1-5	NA	CATSRDSGQGNQPQHF	TGTGCCACCAGCAGAGATTCAGGACAAGGGAATCAGCCCCAGCATTTT
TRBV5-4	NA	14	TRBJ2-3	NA	CASSLTGFADTQYF	TGTGCCAGCAGCTTGACAGGGTTTGCAGATACGCAGTATTTT
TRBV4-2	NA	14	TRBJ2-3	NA	CASSRGDGTDTQYF	TGTGCCAGCAGTCGGGGAGACGGGACAGATACGCAGTATTTT
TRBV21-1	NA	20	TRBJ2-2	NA	CASSKVCPSCHLFNTGELFF	TGTGCCAGCAGCAAAGTGTGTCCTAGCTGCCACCTATTCAACACCGGGGAGCTGTTTTTT
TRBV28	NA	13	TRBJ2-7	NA	CASTSSSSYEQYF	TGTGCCAGCACTAGCTCCAGTTCCTACGAGCAGTACTTC
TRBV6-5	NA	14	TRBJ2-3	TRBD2	CASSSTSGTDTQYF	TGTGCCAGCAGTTCGACTAGCGGGACAGATACGCAGTATTTT
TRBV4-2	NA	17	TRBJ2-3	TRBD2	CASSQEGSGRAPDTQYF	TGTGCCAGCAGCCAAGAGGGCAGCGGGAGGGCCCCAGATACGCAGTATTTT
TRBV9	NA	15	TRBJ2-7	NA	CASSVADGRGYEQYF	TGTGCCAGCAGCGTAGCTGACGGTCGGGGGTACGAGCAGTACTTC
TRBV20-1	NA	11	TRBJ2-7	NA	CSATVQYEQYF	TGCAGTGCTACGGTACAGTACGAGCAGTACTTC
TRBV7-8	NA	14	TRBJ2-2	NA	CASSLGGGYGELFF	TGTGCCAGCAGCTTAGGAGGGGGGTACGGGGAGCTGTTTTTT
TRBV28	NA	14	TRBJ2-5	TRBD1	CASSPRQGAETQYF	TGTGCCAGCAGTCCAAGACAGGGGGCGGAGACCCAGTACTTC
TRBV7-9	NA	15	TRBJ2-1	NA	CASSLEGSSYNEQFF	TGTGCCAGCAGCTTAGAAGGGTCCTCCTACAATGAGCAGTTCTTC
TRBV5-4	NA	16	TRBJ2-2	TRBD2	CASSLDPSGSGGELFF	TGTGCCAGCAGCTTGGATCCTAGCGGGAGCGGCGGGGAGCTGTTTTTT
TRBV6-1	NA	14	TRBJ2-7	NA	CASSVGGSSYEQYF	TGTGCCAGCAGTGTGGGGGGCAGCTCCTACGAGCAGTACTTC
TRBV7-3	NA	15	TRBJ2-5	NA	CASSLGGMTRETQYF	TGTGCCAGCAGCTTAGGGGGAATGACACGAGAGACCCAGTACTTC
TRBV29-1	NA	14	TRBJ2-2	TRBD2	CSVEGSGSPGELFF	TGCAGCGTTGAAGGGAGCGGGAGCCCCGGGGAGCTGTTTTTT
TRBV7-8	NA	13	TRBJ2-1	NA	CASSLALGNEQFF	TGTGCCAGCAGCTTAGCACTCGGAAATGAGCAGTTCTTC
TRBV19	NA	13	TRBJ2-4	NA	CASSSGAKNIQYF	TGTGCCAGTAGCTCGGGTGCCAAAAACATTCAGTACTTC
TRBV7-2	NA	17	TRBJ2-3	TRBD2	CASTSHGLASEADTQYF	TGTGCCAGCACTTCCCACGGACTAGCATCCGAAGCAGATACGCAGTATTTT
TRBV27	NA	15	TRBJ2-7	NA	CASSLGAQGSGEQYF	TGTGCCAGCAGTTTAGGTGCACAGGGCAGCGGGGAGCAGTACTTC
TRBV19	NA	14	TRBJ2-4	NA	CASTVQGGQNIQYF	TGTGCCAGTACCGTTCAGGGTGGCCAAAACATTCAGTACTTC
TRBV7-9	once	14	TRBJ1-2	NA	CASSLYGGPYGYTF	TGTGCCAGCAGCTTATACGGGGGGCCCTATGGCTACACCTTC
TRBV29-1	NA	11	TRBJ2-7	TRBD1	CSAVTGAEQYF	TGCAGCGCCGTGACAGGGGCCGAGCAGTACTTC
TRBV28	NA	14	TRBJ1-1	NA	CASRSGSINTEAFF	TGTGCCAGCAGATCTGGGTCGATTAACACTGAAGCTTTCTTT
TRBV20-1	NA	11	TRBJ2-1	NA	CSAIMEGEQFF	TGCAGTGCTATCATGGAGGGGGAGCAGTTCTTC
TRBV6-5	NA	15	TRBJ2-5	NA	CASSYTTTQGETQYF	TGTGCCAGCAGTTACACGACAACTCAAGGGGAGACCCAGTACTTC
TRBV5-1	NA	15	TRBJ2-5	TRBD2	CASSLNPGGQETQYF	TGCGCCAGCAGCTTGAATCCGGGAGGCCAAGAGACCCAGTACTTC
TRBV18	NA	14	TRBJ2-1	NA	CASSPGRDGNEQFF	TGTGCCAGCTCACCAGGGCGGGACGGGAATGAGCAGTTCTTC
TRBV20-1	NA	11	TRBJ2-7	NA	CSASRNYEQYF	TGCAGTGCTAGTCGGAACTACGAGCAGTACTTC
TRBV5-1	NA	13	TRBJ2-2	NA	CASSETDTGELFF	TGCGCCAGCAGCGAGACAGACACCGGGGAGCTGTTTTTT
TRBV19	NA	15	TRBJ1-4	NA	CASSSSFATNEKLFF	TGTGCCAGTAGTTCCTCCTTTGCAACTAATGAAAAACTGTTTTTT
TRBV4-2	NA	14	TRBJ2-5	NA	CASSLREPTETQYF	TGTGCCAGCAGCCTGAGGGAACCTACCGAGACCCAGTACTTC